The source of this T cell receptor beta chain is a study of PD-L1 blockade in urothelial cancer. About the study: Samples of blood were analyzed 3 weeks (second dose) and 6 weeks after treatment start.

Repertoires were generated with immunoSEQ multiplex PCR, while TCRdb's copy carries only in-frame clones and drops some. The table includes around 51,000 clones, approximately 83% detected once. This specimen consisted of PBMCs, obtained around atezolizumab (anti-PD-L1) treatment. The sequence derives from a man aged 55-75 years with urothelial cancer.

The CDR3 coding sequence is TGCGCCAGCAGCCTTAGGGGCACCTACAATGAGCAGTTCTTC. Translation: CASSLRGTYNEQFF. The chain uses TRBV5-1 and TRBJ2-1; perhaps TRBD1 as D (5 bases). The germline V gene encodes CDR1 SGHRS and CDR2 YFSETQ. V lost 4 bases, J lost 2 bases, and 10 bases lay in between. The CDR3 covers 14 residues.